Listed here is a single TCR beta chain. Antigen unknown. The junction and the germline gene differ at one end; a read error may be behind it. This CDR3 is built from 19 residues. From germline, CDR1 is LNHDA and CDR2 SQIVND (reference sequence). This sample stems from a study of blood T cells in healthy people across ages. Study outcomes and limitations: Naive CD4+ cell counts and diversity both ran higher in long-lived than in aged donors.

With a J-beta primer mix and a sample-barcoded 5' primer, a second PCR ran about 7 to 12 cycles. MiXCR, run by TCRdb on the 5' RACE reads, gives a single entry per CDR3 protein. The sample holds some 900,000 distinct CDR3 sequences; about 44% are singletons and the top ten take under 15%. The authors isolated at least 6 million PBMCs per sample. The genes are TRBV19 and TRBJ2-1, with 8 nucleotides matching TRBD1. Sample: blood. This TCR derives from a man in his thirties or forties in good health. CDR3 sequence reads: CASSIQVRGRLNFYDEQFF. The CDR3 coding sequence is TGTGCCAGTAGTATACAGGTCAGGGGGCGTCTTAATTTCTACGATGAGCAGTTCTTC.